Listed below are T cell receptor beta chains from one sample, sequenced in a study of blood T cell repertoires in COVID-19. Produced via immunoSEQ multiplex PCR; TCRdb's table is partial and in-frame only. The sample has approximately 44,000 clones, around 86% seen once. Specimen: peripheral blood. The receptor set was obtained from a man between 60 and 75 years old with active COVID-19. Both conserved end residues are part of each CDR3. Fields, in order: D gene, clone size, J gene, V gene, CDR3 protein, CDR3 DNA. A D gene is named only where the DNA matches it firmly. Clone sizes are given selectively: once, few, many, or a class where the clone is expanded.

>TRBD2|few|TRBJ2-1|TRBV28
CASSPGLAGGQAYNEQFF
TGTGCCAGCAGCCCGGGACTAGCGGGAGGTCAAGCCTACAATGAGCAGTTCTTC
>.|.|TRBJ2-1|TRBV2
CASSETADLKFF
TGTGCCAGCAGTGAAACAGCGGACCTCAAGTTCTTC
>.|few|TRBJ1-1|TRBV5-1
CASSMQGIEAFF
TGCGCCAGCAGTATGCAGGGGATTGAAGCTTTCTTT
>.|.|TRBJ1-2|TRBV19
CASRSALEGYTF
TGTGCCAGTAGGTCCGCGCTGGAGGGCTACACCTTC
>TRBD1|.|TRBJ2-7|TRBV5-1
CASSLQGSSYEQYF
TGCGCCAGCAGCTTACAGGGGTCCTCCTACGAGCAGTACTTC
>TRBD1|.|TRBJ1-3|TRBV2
CASSSQGASGNTIYF
TGTGCCAGCAGCTCCCAGGGGGCCTCAGGAAACACCATATATTTT
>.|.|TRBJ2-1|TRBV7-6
CASSLVEGVLYNEQFF
TGTGCCAGCAGCTTAGTTGAGGGGGTGCTCTACAATGAGCAGTTCTTC
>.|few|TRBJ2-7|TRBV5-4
CASSRADSREYF
TGTGCCAGCAGCCGAGCCGACAGTCGAGAGTACTTC
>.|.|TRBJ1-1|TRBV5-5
CASRRDDGLGTEAFF
TGTGCCAGCAGGCGGGACGACGGCCTTGGGACTGAAGCTTTCTTT
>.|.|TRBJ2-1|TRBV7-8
CASSLGRDSYNEQFF
TGTGCCAGCAGCCTAGGGCGGGACTCCTACAATGAGCAGTTCTTC
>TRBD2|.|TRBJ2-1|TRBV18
CASSPRLAATYNEQFF
TGTGCCAGCTCACCACGACTAGCGGCTACCTACAATGAGCAGTTCTTC
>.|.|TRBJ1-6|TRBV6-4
CASSPAGTDNSPLHF
TGTGCCAGCAGTCCTGCGGGGACTGATAATTCACCCCTCCACTTT
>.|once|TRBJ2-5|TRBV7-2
CASSFSGPQETQYF
TGTGCCAGCAGCTTTAGCGGCCCCCAAGAGACCCAGTACTTC
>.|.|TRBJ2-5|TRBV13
CASSLAGEGTQYF
TGTGCCAGCAGCTTAGCAGGGGAGGGGACCCAGTACTTC
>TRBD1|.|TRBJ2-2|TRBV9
CASSARTGDGDGELFF
TGTGCCAGCAGCGCCCGGACAGGCGACGGGGACGGGGAGCTGTTTTTT
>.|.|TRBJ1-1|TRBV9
CASSVLADSEAFF
TGTGCCAGCAGCGTGCTCGCGGACAGCGAAGCTTTCTTT
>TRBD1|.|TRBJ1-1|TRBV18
CASSPRTGMNTEAFF
TGTGCCAGCTCACCGCGGACAGGGATGAACACTGAAGCTTTCTTT
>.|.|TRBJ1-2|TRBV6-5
CASSYRADTNYGYTF
TGTGCCAGCAGTTACCGCGCAGACACTAACTATGGCTACACCTTC
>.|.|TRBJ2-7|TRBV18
CASSPDRTTYEQYF
TGTGCCAGCTCACCGGACAGGACTACCTACGAGCAGTACTTC
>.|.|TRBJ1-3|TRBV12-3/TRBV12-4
CASSLDSARSNF
TGTGCCAGCAGTTTAGACAGTGCTCGGTCCAATTTT
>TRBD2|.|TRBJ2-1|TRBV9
CASSVELGLGYNEQFF
TGTGCCAGCAGCGTAGAGCTGGGACTAGGCTACAATGAGCAGTTCTTC
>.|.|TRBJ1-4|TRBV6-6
CASSYPESNEKLFF
TGTGCCAGCAGTTACCCGGAGAGTAATGAAAAACTGTTTTTT
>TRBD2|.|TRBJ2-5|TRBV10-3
CAISERGDQETQYF
TGTGCCATCAGTGAACGGGGGGACCAAGAGACCCAGTACTTC
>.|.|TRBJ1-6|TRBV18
CASSPSTGSPLHF
TGTGCCAGCTCACCTTCGACTGGTTCACCCCTCCACTTT
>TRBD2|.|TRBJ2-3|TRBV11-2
CASSLAAGGAPTDTQYF
TGTGCCAGCAGCTTAGCCGCGGGGGGCGCGCCCACAGATACGCAGTATTTT
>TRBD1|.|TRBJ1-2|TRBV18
CASSPDQGAPYGYTF
TGTGCCAGCTCACCGGATCAGGGGGCCCCCTATGGCTACACCTTC
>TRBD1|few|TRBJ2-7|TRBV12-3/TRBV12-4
CATGQGLSYEQYF
TGTGCCACCGGACAGGGCCTCTCCTACGAGCAGTACTTC
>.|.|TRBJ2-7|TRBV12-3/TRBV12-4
CASSEDSISEQYF
TGTGCCAGCAGTGAGGACAGTATATCCGAGCAGTACTTC
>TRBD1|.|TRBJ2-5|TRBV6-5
CASSYALAGGAETQYF
TGTGCCAGCAGTTACGCCCTGGCAGGGGGCGCGGAGACCCAGTACTTC
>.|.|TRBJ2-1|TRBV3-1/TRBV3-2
CASSLSQGREQFF
TGTGCCAGCAGCCTTTCACAGGGGAGGGAGCAGTTCTTC
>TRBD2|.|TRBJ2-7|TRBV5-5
CASSSTAGALSYEQYF
TGTGCCAGCAGCTCAACAGCGGGAGCCCTCTCCTACGAGCAGTACTTC
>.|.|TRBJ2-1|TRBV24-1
CATSPGTNNEQFF
TGTGCCACCAGCCCCGGGACAAACAATGAGCAGTTCTTC
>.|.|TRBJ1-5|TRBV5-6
CASSLGGGRNQPQHF
TGTGCCAGCAGCCTTGGCGGGGGTCGCAATCAGCCCCAGCATTTT
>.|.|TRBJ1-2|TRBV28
CASVGVGGNYGYTF
TGTGCCAGCGTTGGGGTAGGGGGTAACTATGGCTACACCTTC
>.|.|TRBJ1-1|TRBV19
CASSMGQWDTEAFF
TGTGCCAGTAGTATGGGCCAGTGGGACACTGAAGCTTTCTTT
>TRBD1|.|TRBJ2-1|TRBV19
CASSIADRAGAYNEQFF
TGTGCCAGTAGTATAGCCGACAGGGCCGGGGCCTACAATGAGCAGTTCTTC
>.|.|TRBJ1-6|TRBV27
CASSLSLTGNSPLHF
TGTGCCAGCAGTTTATCGCTAACAGGGAATTCACCCCTCCACTTT
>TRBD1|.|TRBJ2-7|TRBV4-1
CASSQDWSEGGAYEQYF
TGCGCCAGCAGCCAAGATTGGAGTGAAGGGGGCGCCTACGAGCAGTACTTC
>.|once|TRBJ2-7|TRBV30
CAWNPQMEGEQYF
TGTGCCTGGAATCCCCAAATGGAGGGGGAGCAGTACTTC
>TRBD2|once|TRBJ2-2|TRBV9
CASSVDLAGTGELFF
TGTGCCAGCAGCGTAGACCTAGCGGGCACCGGGGAGCTGTTTTTT
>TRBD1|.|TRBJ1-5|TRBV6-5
CASAQGDLSGQPQHF
TGTGCCTCGGCACAGGGGGATTTGAGCGGTCAGCCCCAGCATTTT
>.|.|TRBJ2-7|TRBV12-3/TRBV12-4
CASSSGGRDEQYF
TGTGCCAGCAGTAGTGGGGGCCGCGACGAGCAGTACTTC
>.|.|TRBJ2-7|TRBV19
CASSTTSGWGSYEQYF
TGTGCCAGTAGCACAACCAGCGGGTGGGGATCCTACGAGCAGTACTTC
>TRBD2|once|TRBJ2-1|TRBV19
CASTYGRGREGLGNEQFF
TGTGCCAGTACATATGGAAGGGGGCGGGAGGGCCTAGGGAATGAGCAGTTCTTC
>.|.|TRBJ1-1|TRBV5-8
CASRLGHWNTEAFF
TGTGCCAGCAGACTCGGACATTGGAACACTGAAGCTTTCTTT
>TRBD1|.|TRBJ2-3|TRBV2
CASSGVRGQDTQYF
TGTGCCAGCAGCGGCGTAAGGGGGCAGGATACGCAGTATTTT
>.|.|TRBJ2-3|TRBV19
CASSIWTDTLPDTQYF
TGTGCCAGTAGTATCTGGACAGACACCCTACCAGATACGCAGTATTTT
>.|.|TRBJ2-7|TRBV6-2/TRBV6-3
CASSYSSGTGGHEQYF
TGTGCCAGCAGTTACTCGAGCGGGACAGGAGGACACGAGCAGTACTTC
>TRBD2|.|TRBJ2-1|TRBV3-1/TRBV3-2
CASSPSSSGSTEQFF
TGTGCCAGCAGCCCGTCATCTAGCGGGAGTACTGAGCAGTTCTTC
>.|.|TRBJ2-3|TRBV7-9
CASSSPRTLGGTDTQYF
TGTGCCAGCAGCTCTCCAAGGACTCTGGGTGGCACAGATACGCAGTATTTT